The rows below give T cell receptor beta chains drawn from one sample of a study of cytomegalovirus exposure and HLA in healthy donors. The data were produced by immunoSEQ multiplex PCR, yet TCRdb's version contains in-frame clones alone and is incomplete. The sample shows 85,000 to 100,000 clones, about 89% of them seen only once. Sequenced material: PBMCs. The receptor set was obtained from a man younger than 40 in good health and CMV-seropositive. CDR3s include the opening cysteine and the closing phenylalanine or tryptophan. The D gene is left open where the match is weak. Not all rows give a size; the values are once, few, many and, for expanded clones, a class.

j_call clone_size v_call d_call cdr3_aa cdr3_nt
TRBJ2-1 once TRBV11-2 TRBD2 CASSSLSGRAYNEQFF TGTGCCAGCAGCTCGCTCAGCGGGAGGGCCTACAATGAGCAGTTCTTC
TRBJ2-1 - TRBV11-2 TRBD1 CASSPTLRQGEYNEQFF TGTGCCAGCAGCCCCACCCTGAGACAGGGCGAATACAATGAGCAGTTCTTC
TRBJ2-1 - TRBV9 TRBD2 CASSDSGLAGWYNEQFF TGTGCCAGCAGCGACTCCGGGCTAGCGGGATGGTACAATGAGCAGTTCTTC
TRBJ1-2 - TRBV21-1 - CASSNKTGTNYGYTF TGTGCCAGCAGCAATAAGACAGGGACTAACTATGGCTACACCTTC
TRBJ2-7 - TRBV10-1 - CASSERPGFSYEQYF TGCGCCAGCAGTGAGCGGCCAGGCTTCTCCTACGAGCAGTACTTC
TRBJ1-2 few TRBV2 - CASSIRGEDYGYTF TGTGCCAGCAGTATCAGGGGTGAGGACTATGGCTACACCTTC
TRBJ2-5 - TRBV19 - CASSNRVLETQYF TGTGCCAGTAGTAACAGGGTTTTGGAGACCCAGTACTTC
TRBJ2-3 - TRBV9 TRBD2 CASSPGTSGGTDTQYF TGTGCCAGCAGCCCAGGGACTAGCGGGGGCACAGATACGCAGTATTTT
TRBJ2-1 medium-sized TRBV27 TRBD2 CASSLGSGGSGNEQFF TGTGCCAGCAGTTTAGGGTCGGGCGGGAGTGGCAATGAGCAGTTCTTC
TRBJ2-1 - TRBV29-1 - CSALARSYNEQFF TGCAGCGCGCTAGCCCGCTCCTACAATGAGCAGTTCTTC
TRBJ2-7 once TRBV27 - CASNSIGQGSGEQYF TGTGCCAGCAACTCGATAGGGCAGGGAAGTGGCGAGCAGTACTTC
TRBJ2-2 - TRBV27 - CASNPGSGAGELFF TGTGCCAGCAACCCAGGGTCTGGGGCCGGGGAGCTGTTTTTT
TRBJ2-3 - TRBV9 - CASSVGTSSTDTQYF TGTGCCAGCAGCGTTGGGACTTCCAGCACAGATACGCAGTATTTT
TRBJ2-5 - TRBV19 - CASSIGEETQYF TGTGCCAGTAGTATAGGTGAGGAGACCCAGTACTTC
TRBJ2-3 - TRBV28 TRBD2 CASSSSGIQDTQYF TGTGCCAGCAGCTCTAGCGGGATTCAAGATACGCAGTATTTT
TRBJ2-5 - TRBV5-1 - CASSLGIRALQETQYF TGCGCCAGCAGCTTGGGAATCAGGGCCCTCCAAGAGACCCAGTACTTC
TRBJ2-7 - TRBV7-3 - CASSLRWARRQGFAGNSYEQYF TGTGCCAGCAGTCTTCGTTGGGCTAGACGACAGGGCTTCGCGGGAAACTCCTACGAGCAGTACTTC
TRBJ1-2 once TRBV14 - CASSQVSTGGYGYTF TGTGCCAGCAGCCAAGTTTCGACAGGTGGCTATGGCTACACCTTC
TRBJ1-4 few TRBV10-3 TRBD1 CAISAGQGGEKLFF TGTGCCATCAGTGCGGGACAGGGGGGTGAAAAACTGTTTTTT
TRBJ1-4 - TRBV18 TRBD1 CASSLGTDEKLFF TGTGCCAGCTCGCTGGGGACAGATGAAAAACTGTTTTTT
TRBJ2-3 - TRBV29-1 - CSVDSVPDTQYF TGCAGCGTTGATTCGGTCCCAGATACGCAGTATTTT
TRBJ1-5 - TRBV6-1 TRBD1 CASSETGGSNQPQHF TGTGCCAGCAGTGAAACAGGGGGCAGCAATCAGCCCCAGCATTTT
TRBJ1-5 - TRBV19 - CASSVAVNQPQHF TGTGCCAGTAGTGTCGCAGTCAATCAGCCCCAGCATTTT
TRBJ2-5 - TRBV2 - CASSEIWQQETQYF TGTGCCAGCAGTGAAATTTGGCAGCAAGAGACCCAGTACTTC
TRBJ2-5 - TRBV10-3 - CAISEQRQVQETQYF TGTGCCATCAGTGAGCAACGACAGGTCCAAGAGACCCAGTACTTC
TRBJ2-5 - TRBV5-1 TRBD2 CASSLGTAGEGGTQYF TGCGCCAGCAGCTTGGGGACAGCGGGAGAGGGGGGGACCCAGTACTTC
TRBJ2-7 - TRBV10-3 TRBD2 CAISEAGLAGGPNEQYF TGTGCCATCAGTGAGGCGGGACTAGCGGGAGGGCCCAACGAGCAGTACTTC
TRBJ1-4 - TRBV5-1 - CASSVRDTYEKLFF TGCGCCAGCAGCGTCCGGGACACATATGAAAAACTGTTTTTT
TRBJ1-5 - TRBV4-1 - CASSQGPPRQPQHF TGCGCCAGCAGCCAAGGTCCGCCGCGTCAGCCCCAGCATTTT
TRBJ2-7 - TRBV7-2 - CASSQWDTSSYEQYF TGTGCCAGCAGCCAATGGGATACTAGCTCCTACGAGCAGTACTTC
TRBJ2-1 - TRBV11-2 TRBD1 CASSRDRDTRNEQFF TGTGCCAGCAGCCGTGACAGGGATACTAGGAATGAGCAGTTCTTC
TRBJ1-1 - TRBV7-2 TRBD1 CASSARGQGNTEAFF TGTGCCAGCAGCGCCCGGGGACAGGGAAACACTGAAGCTTTCTTT
TRBJ2-5 - TRBV2 TRBD2 CASSEQASGQETQYF TGTGCCAGCAGTGAGCAGGCTAGCGGACAAGAGACCCAGTACTTC
TRBJ1-1 - TRBV19 TRBD1 CASSIRGGDTEAFF TGTGCCAGTAGTATTAGAGGGGGCGACACTGAAGCTTTCTTT
TRBJ2-1 - TRBV6-5 TRBD1 CASSSNGQGDNEQFF TGTGCCAGCAGTTCCAACGGACAGGGCGACAATGAGCAGTTCTTC
TRBJ2-7 few TRBV6-6 TRBD1 CASSYSKGQPTYEQYF TGTGCCAGCAGTTACTCGAAGGGACAGCCTACCTACGAGCAGTACTTC
TRBJ1-4 few TRBV2 TRBD1 CASRQGAWEKLFF TGTGCCAGCAGACAGGGGGCGTGGGAAAAACTGTTTTTT
TRBJ1-1 - TRBV6-1 - CASSQRGMGFAEAFF TGTGCCAGCAGTCAACGGGGGATGGGGTTTGCTGAAGCTTTCTTT
TRBJ2-1 once TRBV10-1 TRBD2 CASSMIAGGEGEQFF TGCGCCAGCAGCATGATAGCGGGAGGGGAAGGTGAGCAGTTCTTC
TRBJ1-2 - TRBV23-1 TRBD1 CATEDRDYGYTF TGCGCCACCGAGGACAGGGACTACGGCTACACCTTC
TRBJ2-3 - TRBV18 TRBD1 CASSPTGEVADTQYF TGTGCCAGCTCACCGACAGGGGAAGTAGCAGATACGCAGTATTTT
TRBJ1-1 - TRBV10-3 TRBD1 CAISELGQITGGTEAFF TGTGCCATCAGTGAGTTGGGCCAGATCACAGGGGGCACTGAAGCTTTCTTT
TRBJ1-4 - TRBV7-9 TRBD1 CASSPRDRVGEKLFF TGTGCCAGCAGCCCCCGGGACAGGGTCGGGGAAAAACTGTTTTTT
TRBJ2-3 - TRBV21-1 - CASSSLETGTVLGTDTQYF TGTGCCAGCAGCTCCCTGGAGACAGGGACCGTACTGGGCACAGATACGCAGTATTTT
TRBJ1-1 - TRBV7-9 TRBD1 CASSPYRGDTEAFF TGTGCCAGCAGTCCCTACAGGGGGGATACTGAAGCTTTCTTT
TRBJ2-7 few TRBV2 TRBD1 CASSGTGGYEQYF TGTGCCAGCAGTGGGACAGGGGGCTACGAGCAGTACTTC
TRBJ2-7 - TRBV27 TRBD1 CASGGTGGTYEQYF TGTGCCAGCGGGGGGACAGGGGGGACCTACGAGCAGTACTTC
TRBJ2-1 - TRBV21-1 - CASSKPGQGSSSYNEQFF TGTGCCAGCAGCAAACCAGGACAGGGGTCTAGCTCCTACAATGAGCAGTTCTTC
TRBJ2-5 - TRBV18 - CASSGTSQETQYF TGTGCCAGCTCAGGGACTTCTCAAGAGACCCAGTACTTC
TRBJ2-2 - TRBV28 - CASRGVPGGELFF TGTGCCAGCCGGGGAGTTCCAGGCGGGGAGCTGTTTTTT
TRBJ2-1 - TRBV5-1 TRBD2 CASSLLAAPYNEQFF TGCGCCAGCAGCTTACTAGCGGCCCCCTACAATGAGCAGTTCTTC
TRBJ1-3 - TRBV5-4 - CASSFSAGNTIYF TGTGCCAGCAGCTTTTCGGCTGGAAACACCATATATTTT
TRBJ2-5 - TRBV7-2 - CASSLGQRVQETQYF TGTGCCAGCAGCTTGGGACAGCGGGTCCAAGAGACCCAGTACTTC